This T cell receptor beta chain comes out of a study of OX40 agonist ivuxolimab in advanced cancers. For the study at large: Patients treated during dose escalation were battling hepatocellular carcinoma, melanoma, renal cell or head and neck cancer. Participants averaged approximately 65 years of age (range about 23 to 79) and were roughly 83% male. Enrollees could have had prior anti-PD-1, anti-PD-L1 or anti-CTLA-4 therapy, which around 40% had received.

TCRdb keeps only in-frame clones here, not all; method: immunoSEQ multiplex PCR. The sample carries tens of thousands of clones, 81% recorded once. This clone was found a few times. Germline V lookup: CDR1 SEHNR, CDR2 FQNEAQ (reference sequence). Trimming shortened V by 2 bases and J by 4 bases, and 14 bases separated the two germline ends. The CDR3 runs 15 residues. Any history of autoimmune disease or systemic immunosuppression disqualified patients. The sample consisted of CD4+ or CD8+ T cells sorted from blood, taken in a trial of the OX40 agonist ivuxolimab. The clonotype was recovered from an adult with an advanced solid tumor such as melanoma, head and neck, liver or kidney cancer. The gene calls are TRBV7-9 and TRBJ1-2; D remains unclear. The CDR3 coding sequence is TGTGCCAGCAGCTTATCGACGGGAGCCCGCTATGGCTACACCTTC. Translation gives CASSLSTGARYGYTF.